The TCR beta chain described here comes from a study of neurological immune-mediated disorders. The table lists this clonotype with many counts. TCRdb used MiXCR to reprocess the 5' RACE reads, holding one entry per CDR3 protein. The table has more than 15,000 distinct CDR3 sequences, roughly 3.2% seen once. The sequenced sample was CD8+ T cells from blood. The clonotype originates from a woman aged 40 to 50 in good health.

DNA for the CDR3: TGTGCCAGCAGGGGGGGGATGAACACTGAAGCTTTCTTT. It translates to CASRGGMNTEAFF. The chain has TRBV27 and TRBJ1-1, with D perhaps matching TRBD1 (5 bases). The CDR3 contains 13 residues. The V end lost 6 bases, the J end lost 0 bases, and 8 bases lay between the germline ends. The germline gives CDR1 MNHEY, CDR2 SMNVEV (reference sequence).